This is a list of T cell receptor beta chains from one sample in a study of Tregs in tolerant kidney transplant recipients. The table came from immunoSEQ multiplex PCR; TCRdb's copy has only in-frame clones and leaves some out. The sample includes 90,000 to 150,000 clones, roughly nine tenths of them seen just once. Sample: CD4+ T cells from blood. The receptors shown here come from a human donor in good health. Each CDR3 is given with its conserved first and last residue. A D gene is named only where the DNA matches it firmly. Rows may omit the clone size; those that give it use once, few, many or a size class.

j_gene,abundance,d_gene,v_gene,CDR3aa,CDR3nt
TRBJ2-7,NA,NA,TRBV7-2,CASSSSLRYEQYF,TGTGCCAGCAGCTCTTCCTTGAGGTACGAGCAGTACTTC
TRBJ2-7,once,TRBD1,TRBV5-6,CASRGTGSYEQYF,TGTGCCAGCCGCGGGACAGGCTCCTACGAGCAGTACTTC
TRBJ2-7,once,TRBD2,TRBV4-1,CASSPVAGQGYEQYF,TGCGCCAGCAGCCCTGTAGCGGGGCAAGGGTACGAGCAGTACTTC
TRBJ2-3,NA,TRBD2,TRBV5-1,CASSLGLAGASTDTQYF,TGCGCCAGCAGCTTGGGACTAGCGGGGGCCAGCACAGATACGCAGTATTTT
TRBJ1-3,NA,NA,TRBV18,CASSPRGAGNTIYF,TGTGCCAGCTCACCACGGGGAGCTGGAAACACCATATATTTT
TRBJ2-1,NA,TRBD2,TRBV30,CAWRAGGLNNEQFF,TGTGCCTGGAGGGCGGGAGGGCTAAACAATGAGCAGTTCTTC
TRBJ2-3,NA,NA,TRBV19,CATRTGTPSTDTQYF,TGTGCCACCCGAACCGGGACTCCTAGCACAGATACGCAGTATTTT
TRBJ2-2,NA,NA,TRBV14,CASSPHGEAGELFF,TGTGCCAGCAGCCCCCATGGGGAAGCCGGGGAGCTGTTTTTT
TRBJ2-2,NA,NA,TRBV6-6,CASTGQRVAGELFF,TGTGCCAGCACGGGACAAAGGGTGGCCGGGGAGCTGTTTTTT
TRBJ2-7,NA,TRBD2,TRBV11-2,CASSLIAGPTYEQYF,TGTGCCAGCAGCCTCATAGCGGGTCCTACCTACGAGCAGTACTTC
TRBJ2-3,once,TRBD2,TRBV30,CAWSVPLTSGRAGTQYF,TGTGCCTGGAGTGTCCCCCTAACTAGCGGGAGGGCAGGGACGCAGTATTTT
TRBJ1-2,NA,NA,TRBV2,CASSEGAISNYGYTF,TGTGCCAGCAGTGAAGGAGCTATATCTAACTATGGCTACACCTTC
TRBJ1-5,NA,TRBD1,TRBV9,CASSDPRGGPLSNQPQHF,TGTGCCAGCAGTGACCCCCGAGGGGGCCCACTTAGCAATCAGCCCCAGCATTTT
TRBJ1-5,NA,NA,TRBV15,CATSREYKSRALNQPQHF,TGTGCCACCAGCAGAGAATACAAATCACGAGCCCTTAATCAGCCCCAGCATTTT
TRBJ2-7,NA,NA,TRBV2,CASSARSGPGSYEQYF,TGTGCCAGCAGCGCCAGAAGTGGACCTGGCTCCTACGAGCAGTACTTC
TRBJ2-1,NA,TRBD2,TRBV5-1,CASSPPGLAGGNEQFF,TGCGCCAGCAGCCCCCCGGGACTAGCGGGGGGTAATGAGCAGTTCTTC
TRBJ2-3,NA,TRBD1,TRBV5-4,CASTLFGQGTDTQYF,TGTGCCAGCACCCTCTTTGGACAGGGCACAGATACGCAGTATTTT
TRBJ2-7,NA,NA,TRBV5-1,CASSSHADFSYEQYF,TGCGCCAGCAGCTCCCATGCGGATTTCTCCTACGAGCAGTACTTC
TRBJ1-3,NA,NA,TRBV5-1,CASSLSGLPRNTIYF,TGCGCCAGCAGCTTATCAGGTCTCCCGAGAAACACCATATATTTT
TRBJ2-3,NA,TRBD2,TRBV7-9,CASSLARAGAQYF,TGTGCCAGCAGCTTAGCGCGAGCGGGGGCGCAGTATTTT
TRBJ1-4,NA,NA,TRBV5-1,CASSLGQTNEKLFF,TGCGCCAGCAGCTTGGGACAAACTAATGAAAAACTGTTTTTT
TRBJ2-1,NA,TRBD2,TRBV30,CARRGGLAGISSYNEQFF,TGTGCCCGGAGAGGGGGACTAGCGGGGATCAGCTCCTACAATGAGCAGTTCTTC
TRBJ2-2,NA,NA,TRBV10-1,CASSATDTGELFF,TGCGCCAGCAGTGCCACTGACACCGGGGAGCTGTTTTTT
TRBJ1-5,NA,NA,TRBV19,CASSEGVRTGPQHF,TGTGCCAGTAGTGAAGGGGTACGGACCGGGCCCCAGCATTTT
TRBJ2-2,NA,NA,TRBV7-2,CASSRRSVVTGELFF,TGTGCCAGCTCCAGGCGCTCCGTGGTAACCGGGGAGCTGTTTTTT
TRBJ2-3,NA,NA,TRBV5-1,CASSLTAGSTDTQYF,TGCGCCAGCAGCTTGACTGCGGGGAGCACAGATACGCAGTATTTT
TRBJ2-7,NA,NA,TRBV5-3,CARSYLRGYEQYF,TGTGCCAGAAGCTACCTTAGGGGGTACGAGCAGTACTTC
TRBJ1-1,NA,NA,TRBV10-1,CASSEFRGLAEAFF,TGCGCCAGCAGTGAATTTCGGGGGCTCGCTGAAGCTTTCTTT
TRBJ2-5,NA,NA,TRBV7-3,CASSFNQEETQYF,TGTGCCAGCAGCTTTAACCAAGAAGAGACCCAGTACTTC